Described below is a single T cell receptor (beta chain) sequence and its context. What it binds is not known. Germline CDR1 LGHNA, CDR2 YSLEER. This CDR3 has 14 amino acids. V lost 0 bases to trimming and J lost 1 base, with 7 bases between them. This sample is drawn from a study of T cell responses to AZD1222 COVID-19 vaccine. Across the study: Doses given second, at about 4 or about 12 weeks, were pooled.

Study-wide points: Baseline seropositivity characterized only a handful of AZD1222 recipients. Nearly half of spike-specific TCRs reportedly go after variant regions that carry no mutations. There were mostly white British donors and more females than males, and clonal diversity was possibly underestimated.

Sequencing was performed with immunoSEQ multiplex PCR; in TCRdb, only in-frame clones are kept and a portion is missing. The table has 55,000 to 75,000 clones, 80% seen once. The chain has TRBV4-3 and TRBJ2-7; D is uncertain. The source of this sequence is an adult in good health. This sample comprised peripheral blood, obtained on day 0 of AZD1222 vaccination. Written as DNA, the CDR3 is TGCGCCAGCAGCCAAGATCCGTTGTCCTACGAGCAGTACTTC. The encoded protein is CASSQDPLSYEQYF.